Following are 17 T cell receptor beta chains from one sample sequenced in a study of cytomegalovirus exposure and HLA in healthy donors. Primers for the PCR totalled 60 Vbeta and 13 Jbeta. Sequencing used immunoSEQ multiplex PCR; TCRdb keeps in-frame clones, though not all of them. The sample table includes 35,000 to 45,000 clones. The sequenced sample consisted of PBMCs. The receptors come from a human donor in good health.

The chain carries TRBV18 and TRBJ1-1; weak D call: TRBD1 (6 bases). The CDR3 is made up of 12 amino acids. Germline CDR1 is KGHSH and CDR2 is LQKENI. Between the trimmed V and J ends, which lost 6 bases and 7 bases, there was a span of 12 bases. The CDR3 sequence: CASSPQTGEAFF. The CDR3 region has the DNA TGTGCCAGCTCCCCTCAGACAGGTGAAGCTTTCTTT.

This chain links TRBV19 with TRBJ1-1; D is perhaps TRBD1 (5 bases). Trimming shortened V by 8 bases and J by 1 base, and 11 bases separated the two germline ends. This CDR3 spans 13 amino acids. Germline V gene data show CDR1 as LNHDA and CDR2 as SQIVND (reference sequence). The CDR3 here is CASRAGGNTEAFF. As DNA, the CDR3 is TGTGCCAGTCGGGCGGGGGGGAACACTGAAGCTTTCTTT.

The V gene is TRBV25-1, the J gene TRBJ1-4, with a tentative D call TRBD1 (6 bases). CDR1 and CDR2 from the germline V gene are MGHDK and SYGVNS. The V and J ends lost 6 bases and 4 bases respectively, with 12 bases between them. This CDR3 spans 14 amino acids. The CDR3 loop is CASRDSGLNEKLFF. CDR3 nucleotides: TGTGCCAGCAGGGACAGTGGACTTAATGAAAAACTGTTTTTT. Using reference TRBV25-1 and TRBJ1-4 for the parts outside the CDR3, the full variable domain is EADIYQTPRYLVIGTGKKITLECSQTMGHDKMYWYQQDPGMELHLIHYSYGVNSTEKGDLSSESTVSRIRTEHFPLTLESARPSHTSQYLCASRDSGLNEKLFFGSGTQLSVL.

The rearrangement uses TRBV10-3 and TRBJ1-1; weak D call: TRBD1 (6 bases). With 3 bases removed from V and 1 base from J, the gap between germline ends came to 6 bases. This CDR3 is built from 13 residues. Germline values: CDR1 ENHRY, CDR2 SYGVKD. The DNA for the CDR3 is TGTGCCATCAGTGAACAGGGGAACACTGAAGCTTTCTTT. It specifies CAISEQGNTEAFF.

This sequence joins TRBV11-2 and TRBJ1-2, with D tentatively TRBD1 (5 bases). The CDR3 totals 14 residues. Germline CDR1 is SGHAT and CDR2 is FQNNGV. V was clipped by 5 bases and J by 5 bases, with 15 bases between them. The CDR3 region is CASSPQSGRYGYTF. DNA for the CDR3: TGTGCCAGCAGCCCCCAGTCAGGGAGGTATGGCTACACCTTC. Full variable domain (outside the CDR3, taken from reference TRBV11-2 and TRBJ1-2): EAGVAQSPRYKIIEKRQSVAFWCNPISGHATLYWYQQILGQGPKLLIQFQNNGVVDDSQLPKDRFSAERLKGVDSTLKIQPAKLEDSAVYLCASSPQSGRYGYTFGSGTRLTVV.

The chain joins TRBV27 to TRBJ1-5, with TRBD1 matching over 10 bases. V shed 2 bases and J 2 bases; nucleotides not matched to a gene: 6. This CDR3 has 17 amino acids. CDR1 is MNHEY and CDR2 is SMNVEV in the germline V gene (reference sequence). The CDR3 nucleotides are TGTGCCAGCAGTTTAATGGGACAGGGGCTTGGCAATCAGCCCCAGCATTTT. Encoded protein: CASSLMGQGLGNQPQHF.

The J gene is TRBJ1-3, the V gene TRBV7-9, with a tentative D call TRBD1 (5 bases). The germline V gene encodes CDR1 SEHNR and CDR2 FQNEAQ (reference sequence). The CDR3 loop spans 18 amino acids. Trimming pared 3 bases from V and 1 base from J, leaving 19 bases between. CDR3 nucleotides: TGTGCCAGCAGCTTGGGCGGAAGACAGTTCTCTTCTGGAAACACCATATATTTT. Protein: CASSLGGRQFSSGNTIYF.

This chain connects TRBV30 to TRBJ1-1; 7 nucleotides match TRBD1. Germline V gives CDR1 GTSNPN, CDR2 SVGIG (reference sequence). This CDR3 has 15 residues. V lost 8 bases and J lost 0; bases outside the gene matches: 12. In DNA, the CDR3 is TGTGCCGGGACTCCGAAAAGGGGGCTGAACACTGAAGCTTTCTTT. Its protein is CAGTPKRGLNTEAFF.

As concerns this clone: The germline gene is not matched at one end of the junction; a read error may be the cause. CDR3 region: CASQGTDPF. The CDR3, as DNA: TGTGCCAGCCAAGGGACAGATCCTTTT. V gene TRBV6-4 combines with J gene TRBJ1-4; 7 bases fit TRBD1. The CDR3 is 9 amino acids. Germline CDR1 is MRHNA and CDR2 is SNTAGT.

This chain links TRBV6-5 with TRBJ2-7, with 7 bases identical to TRBD2. CDR1 and CDR2 from the germline V gene are MNHEY and SVGAGI. V lost 4 bases, J lost 3 bases, and 9 bases stayed unmatched. The CDR3 loop spans 15 amino acids. The CDR3 region has the DNA TGTGCCAGCAGTTTGACCGGGACTAAAAACTACGAGCAGTACTTC. As protein: CASSLTGTKNYEQYF.

The chain recombines TRBV27 with TRBJ2-3; 10 nucleotides match TRBD2. Per the germline V gene, CDR1 is MNHEY and CDR2 is SMNVEV (reference sequence). The CDR3 sequence is 17 residues long. V was pared by 0 bases and J by 1 base, with 4 bases of the junction left unmatched. CDR3 nucleotides: TGTGCCAGCAGTTTATCATCCCTAGCGGGGGGCACAGATACGCAGTATTTT. Encoded protein: CASSLSSLAGGTDTQYF.

The CDR3 loop is CASSPAGLAGEQYF. DNA of the CDR3: TGTGCCAGCAGCCCAGCTGGACTAGCGGGCGAGCAGTACTTC. The rearrangement joins TRBV7-9 to TRBJ2-7; 11 positions match TRBD2. Germline loops: CDR1 SEHNR, CDR2 FQNEAQ (reference sequence). This CDR3 is built from 14 residues. Germline trimming cut 5 bases from V and 6 bases from J; bases unmatched to any gene: 6.

V and J are TRBV28 and TRBJ2-7; D gene uncertain. The CDR3 length is 14 residues. Looked up from germline, CDR1 is MDHEN and CDR2 is SYDVKM. The V and J ends lost 4 bases and 1 base respectively, with 11 bases between them. CDR3 DNA: TGTGCCAGCAGTTCCGCGACTGGATCCTACGAGCAGTACTTC. This translates into CASSSATGSYEQYF.

The CDR3 spells CSPLRGGPYEQYF. The CDR3 DNA reads as TGCAGCCCTCTGAGGGGGGGCCCCTACGAGCAGTACTTC. The rearrangement links TRBV29-1 to TRBJ2-7; D possibly corresponds to TRBD2 (7 bases). The V end was cut by 8 bases, the J end by 2 bases, with 16 bases between. This CDR3 is built from 13 residues. CDR1 and CDR2 (germline): SQVTM, ANQGSEA.

This chain connects TRBV5-4 to TRBJ1-5, with D maybe TRBD1 (5 bases). Per germline, CDR1 SGHNT and CDR2 YYREEE (reference sequence). CDR3 size: 15 residues. The V and J ends lost 2 bases and 2 bases respectively, with 11 bases between them. The CDR3 spells CASSLEAGRNQPQHF. CDR3 in DNA: TGTGCCAGCAGCTTAGAGGCAGGGCGCAATCAGCCCCAGCATTTT.

The gene calls are TRBV10-3 and TRBJ1-1; D remains unclear. The CDR3 sequence is 14 residues long. Germline V gene data show CDR1 as ENHRY and CDR2 as SYGVKD. Deletions cut 0 bases from V and 1 base from J, with 6 bases between. The CDR3 reads CAISESGGNTEAFF. The DNA for the CDR3 is TGTGCCATCAGTGAGTCCGGTGGGAACACTGAAGCTTTCTTT.

The rearrangement uses TRBV7-9 and TRBJ1-5; tentative D call: TRBD1 (5 bases). The V end lost 4 bases, the J end lost 4 bases, and 5 bases lay between the germline ends. Germline CDR1 is SEHNR and CDR2 is FQNEAQ (reference sequence). This CDR3 spans 12 amino acids. Here the CDR3 reads CASSSGNQPQHF. CDR3 in DNA: TGTGCCAGCAGCTCAGGGAATCAGCCCCAGCATTTT. The whole variable domain, remainder taken from reference TRBV7-9 and TRBJ1-5, is DTGVSQNPRHKITKRGQNVTFRCDPISEHNRLYWYRQTLGQGPEFLTYFQNEAQLEKSRLLSDRFSAERPKGSFSTLEIQRTEQGDSAMYLCASSSGNQPQHFGDGTRLSIL.